This passage covers 17 T cell receptor beta chains from one sample sequenced in a study of cytomegalovirus exposure and HLA in healthy donors. Researchers ran the PCR with 60 Vbeta and 13 Jbeta primers. Sequencing used immunoSEQ multiplex PCR; TCRdb keeps in-frame clones, though not all of them. The repertoire holds approximately 210,000 clones, with over 80% as singletons. Sequencing used PBMCs. Receptors originate from a man aged 25 to 40 in good health and CMV-seronegative.

This clone was seen once. V is TRBV27 and J is TRBJ1-5; possibly TRBD1 for D (5 bases). This CDR3 is 17 amino acids long. Trimming cost V 3 bases and J 0 bases, with 15 bases left between them. The V gene's germline CDR1 is MNHEY and CDR2 SMNVEV (reference sequence). CDR3 protein: CASSLGPPGYSNQPQHF. CDR3 DNA sequence: TGTGCCAGCAGTTTGGGCCCCCCAGGGTATAGCAATCAGCCCCAGCATTTT.

This chain uses TRBV19 with TRBJ2-6; D gene unclear. Per germline, CDR1 LNHDA and CDR2 SQIVND (reference sequence). V was pared by 3 bases and J by 2 bases, with 8 bases between. The CDR3 sequence is 15 residues long. In nucleotides, the CDR3 is TGTGCCAGTAGTATCGCAGCGACTGGGGCCAACGTCCTGACTTTC. Translation gives CASSIAATGANVLTF. Based on the CDR3 plus reference TRBV19 and TRBJ2-6, the full variable domain is DGGITQSPKYLFRKEGQNVTLSCEQNLNHDAMYWYRQDPGQGLRLIYYSQIVNDFQKGDIAEGYSVSREKKESFPLTVTSAQKNPTAFYLCASSIAATGANVLTFGAGSRLTVL.

This clone was picked up a small number of times. This chain joins TRBV7-8 and TRBJ2-7; D possibly corresponds to TRBD1 (5 bases). Trimming removed 4 bases at V and 2 bases at J, with 15 bases between. This CDR3 comprises 15 residues. Per the germline V gene, CDR1 is SGHVS and CDR2 is FQNEAQ. In DNA, the CDR3 is TGTGCCAGCAGCTCCAGAACAGGCCTCGCCTACGAGCAGTACTTC. Protein: CASSSRTGLAYEQYF.

The chain combines TRBV5-1 with TRBJ1-2, with D maybe TRBD1 (5 bases). Trimming removed 4 bases at V and 5 bases at J, with 12 bases between. The CDR3 consists of 13 residues. CDR1 and CDR2 from the germline V gene are SGHRS and YFSETQ. The CDR3 loop is CASSKTGDYGYTF. Here the CDR3 DNA reads TGCGCCAGCAGCAAAACAGGCGATTATGGCTACACCTTC.

This clone has only a few counts. The chain carries TRBV5-6 and TRBJ1-6; the D gene is possibly TRBD1 (6 bases). The CDR3 spans 15 residues. Trimming removed 4 bases from V and 10 bases from J, with 18 bases in between. CDR1 is SGHDT, CDR2 YYEEEE, per germline. DNA for the CDR3: TGTGCCAGCAGCCCTCGGGGTACAGGGTACTCACCCCTCCACTTT. Its translation: CASSPRGTGYSPLHF.

The chain recombines TRBV18 with TRBJ2-6, with TRBD2 as a possible D gene (6 bases). The CDR3 consists of 15 residues. From germline, CDR1 is KGHSH and CDR2 LQKENI. V lost 4 bases to trimming and J lost 0 bases, with 7 bases between them. CDR3 DNA: TGTGCCAGCTCACGGGGGGTCTCTGGGGCCAACGTCCTGACTTTC. Residues: CASSRGVSGANVLTF. Drawing the rest from reference TRBV18 and TRBJ2-6, the complete variable domain is NAGVMQNPRHLVRRRGQEARLRCSPMKGHSHVYWYRQLPEEGLKFMVYLQKENIIDESGMPKERFSAEFPKEGPSILRIQQVVRGDSAAYFCASSRGVSGANVLTFGAGSRLTVL.

J is TRBJ2-5 and V is TRBV19; D not certain. The V end lost 2 bases, the J end lost 2 bases, and 12 bases lay between the germline ends. Germline V lookup: CDR1 LNHDA, CDR2 SQIVND (reference sequence). The CDR3 is 15 amino acids. CDR3 coding DNA: TGTGCCAGTAGTATACTTTACACAGCTCAAGAGACCCAGTACTTC. This translates into CASSILYTAQETQYF.

CDR3 nucleotide sequence: TGTGCCAGCAGCTTAGCGCACGGGATGGCCAAAAACATTCAGTACTTC. The encoded protein is CASSLAHGMAKNIQYF. This rearrangement joins TRBV7-9 to TRBJ2-4, with a weak D call TRBD2 (5 bases). The V end was cut by 0 bases, the J end by 1 base, with 10 bases between. This CDR3 comprises 16 residues. CDR1 and CDR2 (germline): SEHNR, FQNEAQ (reference sequence).

CDR3 residues: CASSRGGGQETQYF. In DNA, the CDR3 is TGTGCCAGCAGCCGCGGGGGGGGGCAAGAGACCCAGTACTTC. This chain joins TRBV7-9 and TRBJ2-5; 9 bases agree with TRBD2. Germline V CDR1 and CDR2: SEHNR, FQNEAQ (reference sequence). The CDR3 extends over 14 amino acids. Trimming took 5 bases from V and 2 from J; bases not matched to a gene: 3.

The gene calls are TRBV18 and TRBJ1-4; a possible D gene is TRBD1 (5 bases). V was shortened by 5 bases and J by 4 bases, with 11 bases between the two germline ends. The V gene's germline CDR1 is KGHSH and CDR2 LQKENI. CDR3 length: 14 amino acids. The CDR3 loop is CASSAGPNNEKLFF. CDR3 coding DNA: TGTGCCAGCTCAGCGGGACCGAATAATGAAAAACTGTTTTTT.

About this clone itself: At the DNA level, this CDR3 is encoded by other sequences in the same sample as well. The rearrangement joins TRBV7-9 to TRBJ1-4, with 10 bases aligning to TRBD1. The CDR3 has 14 amino acids. V trimming: 8 bases; J trimming: 5 bases; junction bases outside the gene matches: 5. The germline V gene encodes CDR1 SEHNR and CDR2 FQNEAQ (reference sequence). CDR3 amino acids: CASHPGQGNEKLFF. In DNA form, the CDR3 reads TGTGCCAGCCACCCGGGACAGGGGAATGAAAAACTGTTTTTT. The variable domain in full, with the rest retrieved from reference TRBV7-9 and TRBJ1-4, is DTGVSQNPRHKITKRGQNVTFRCDPISEHNRLYWYRQTLGQGPEFLTYFQNEAQLEKSRLLSDRFSAERPKGSFSTLEIQRTEQGDSAMYLCASHPGQGNEKLFFGSGTQLSVL.

This sequence joins TRBV29-1 and TRBJ2-1; 12 nucleotides agree with TRBD1. The CDR3 loop spans 14 amino acids. V trimming: 3 bases; J trimming: 9 bases; junction bases outside the gene matches: 6. Germline V CDR1 and CDR2: SQVTM, ANQGSEA. CDR3 sequence (DNA): TGCAGCGTTGACCCGGGACAGGGGGCCGGTGAGCAGTTCTTC. Protein: CSVDPGQGAGEQFF.

V gene TRBV6-5 combines with J gene TRBJ2-3; 8 bases fit TRBD2. Per germline, CDR1 MNHEY and CDR2 SVGAGI. V trimming: 5 bases; J trimming: 6 bases; junction bases outside the gene matches: 10. The CDR3 sequence is 15 residues long. DNA of the CDR3: TGTGCCAGCAGTAGAGCGGGAGTTAGAGGCGATACGCAGTATTTT. This translates into CASSRAGVRGDTQYF.

This chain uses TRBV19 with TRBJ2-7; D not certain. Germline CDR1 LNHDA, CDR2 SQIVND (reference sequence). The CDR3 sequence is 14 residues long. Trimming took off 5 bases at V and 3 bases at J, with 14 bases between the two ends. The CDR3 loop is CASSLAPGFYEQYF. CDR3 coding DNA: TGTGCCAGTAGTCTCGCGCCCGGGTTCTACGAGCAGTACTTC.

The rearrangement links TRBV14 to TRBJ2-1, with 8 bases that match TRBD2. Germline values: CDR1 SGHDN, CDR2 FVKESK. CDR3 length equals 16 residues. V gave up 1 base and J gave up 9 bases; unmatched junction bases: 11. For the CDR3, the DNA is TGTGCCAGCAGCCAAGGGCCAGCGGGAGTTTTTGGTGAGCAGTTCTTC. Translating it yields CASSQGPAGVFGEQFF.

This clone was found once. This chain uses TRBV5-4 with TRBJ2-7, with 9 bases aligning to TRBD1. Unmatched junction bases numbered 6, after V lost 5 bases and J lost 6 bases. The CDR3 length is 13 residues. Per the germline V gene, CDR1 is SGHNT and CDR2 is YYREEE (reference sequence). The DNA of the CDR3 is TGTGCCAGCAGGGGACAGGGCACGGGCGAGCAGTACTTC. It codes for CASRGQGTGEQYF.

The CDR3, as DNA: TGCAGCGTCGGCTGGACTAGCGGCTACGAGCAGTACTTC. Encoded protein: CSVGWTSGYEQYF. The J gene is TRBJ2-7, the V gene TRBV29-1, with 10 bases lining up with TRBD2. The CDR3 runs 13 residues. Germline V gene sequence: CDR1 SQVTM, CDR2 ANQGSEA. Trimming removed 6 bases from V and 3 bases from J; junction bases left unmatched: 5.